The rows below give T cell receptor beta chains drawn from one sample of a study of T cells in Graves' hyperthyroidism and ophthalmopathy. TCRdb ran MiXCR on the multiplex PCR reads and lists one entry per CDR3 protein. Of around 450,000 distinct CDR3 sequences in the sample, roughly 14% were seen once. The sample comprised blood. Source of these receptors: a woman aged 18-29 years with Graves' hyperthyroidism. The CDR3 runs from the conserved cysteine through the conserved F or W. D genes are given only for firm matches. Some rows have no size entry. The others give once, few or many, or a class for an expanded clone.

abundance	d_gene	v_gene	j_gene	CDR3aa	CDR3nt
-	-	TRBV15	TRBJ1-2	CATSRDGPDGYTF	TGTGCCACCAGCAGAGACGGGCCGGATGGCTACACCTTC
many	-	TRBV2	TRBJ2-1	CASSALSISYNEQFF	TGTGCCAGCAGTGCGCTGAGCATCTCCTACAATGAGCAGTTCTTC
many	-	TRBV11-2	TRBJ1-2	CASSLDGSYYGYTF	TGTGCCAGCAGCTTAGATGGGAGCTACTATGGCTACACCTTC
-	TRBD2	TRBV28	TRBJ2-5	CASSLFSSGQETQYF	TGTGCCAGCAGTTTATTTTCTAGCGGCCAAGAGACCCAGTACTTC
-	-	TRBV20-1	TRBJ2-1	CSEQDYNEQFF	TGCAGTGAACAGGACTACAATGAGCAGTTCTTC
-	TRBD1	TRBV27	TRBJ1-1	CASSLQQGAATEAFF	TGTGCCAGCAGTTTACAACAGGGGGCGGCCACTGAAGCTTTCTTT
many	-	TRBV7-2	TRBJ2-1	CASSPNRVNEQFF	TGTGCCAGCAGCCCAAACAGGGTCAATGAGCAGTTCTTC
many	-	TRBV5-1	TRBJ1-2	CASSLDGLSRYTF	TGCGCCAGCAGCTTGGACGGCTTGAGCCGCTACACCTTC
-	-	TRBV27	TRBJ1-5	CASSPYPDGLGQPQHF	TGTGCCAGCAGTCCATACCCGGACGGCCTCGGTCAGCCCCAGCATTTT
many	TRBD2	TRBV5-6	TRBJ2-1	CASSGTLAGVYNEQFF	TGTGCCAGCAGCGGGACTCTAGCGGGGGTTTACAATGAGCAGTTCTTC
many	TRBD1	TRBV5-6	TRBJ2-3	CASSSQDRALTDTQYF	TGTGCCAGCAGCTCACAGGACAGGGCCCTCACAGATACGCAGTATTTT
few	-	TRBV10-3	TRBJ1-2	CAISDRANYGYTF	TGTGCCATCAGTGATAGGGCTAACTATGGCTACACCTTC
many	TRBD2	TRBV11-2	TRBJ2-5	CASSLIRASGRAQETQYF	TGTGCCAGCAGCTTAATACGGGCAAGCGGGAGGGCCCAAGAGACCCAGTACTTC
many	TRBD1	TRBV6-1	TRBJ1-5	CASSKDRGENQPQHF	TGTGCCAGCAGTAAGGACAGGGGAGAAAATCAGCCCCAGCATTTT
few	-	TRBV29-1	TRBJ2-1	CSSDRRGNEQFF	TGCAGCTCCGACCGACGCGGCAATGAGCAGTTCTTC
few	-	TRBV7-9	TRBJ2-4	CASSKAGKNIQYF	TGTGCCAGCAGCAAGGCAGGGAAAAACATTCAGTACTTC
many	-	TRBV24-1	TRBJ1-1	CATSDLGGEAFF	TGTGCCACCAGTGATTTGGGCGGTGAAGCTTTCTTT
many	-	TRBV20-1	TRBJ2-1	CSASQGRDLHNEQFF	TGCAGTGCTAGCCAAGGCCGGGACCTCCACAATGAGCAGTTCTTC
few	-	TRBV2	TRBJ2-2	CASTTEGKSGELFF	TGTGCCAGCACCACCGAGGGGAAATCGGGGGAGCTGTTTTTT
-	-	TRBV3-1	TRBJ1-5	CASSQVAGQPQHF	TGTGCCAGCAGCCAAGTGGCAGGCCAGCCCCAGCATTTT
-	-	TRBV10-3	TRBJ2-3	CAISAWSARTDTQYF	TGTGCCATCAGTGCTTGGAGCGCCCGCACAGATACGCAGTATTTT
many	TRBD1	TRBV9	TRBJ2-5	CASSVRTGRQETQYF	TGTGCCAGCAGCGTCCGGACAGGGAGACAAGAGACCCAGTACTTC
many	TRBD2	TRBV12-3/TRBV12-4	TRBJ2-4	CASTQLAGGEKNIQYF	TGTGCCAGCACCCAACTAGCGGGGGGAGAAAAAAACATTCAGTACTTC
-	-	TRBV28	TRBJ1-3	CASSLLPDTIYF	TGTGCCAGCAGTTTACTGCCCGACACCATATATTTT
many	-	TRBV20-1	TRBJ2-1	CSAATLQENEQFF	TGCAGTGCTGCAACCCTCCAAGAGAATGAGCAGTTCTTC
-	-	TRBV6-2/TRBV6-3	TRBJ2-3	CASSYTYTDTQYF	TGTGCCAGCAGTTACACCTACACAGATACGCAGTATTTT
-	-	TRBV6-2/TRBV6-3	TRBJ2-3	CASSPREIDTQYF	TGTGCCAGCAGTCCCAGGGAGATAGATACGCAGTATTTT
-	-	TRBV20-1	TRBJ1-5	CSAEGRAGNQPQHF	TGCAGTGCGGAAGGACGGGCGGGGAATCAGCCCCAGCATTTT
-	-	TRBV4-1	TRBJ1-3	CASREGRGNTIYF	TGCGCCAGTCGGGAGGGCCGAGGAAACACCATATATTTT
-	-	TRBV6-9	TRBJ1-2	CASSSVDRDNYGYTF	TGTGCCAGCAGTTCCGTCGACAGAGACAACTATGGCTACACCTTC
many	TRBD2	TRBV7-3	TRBJ2-1	CASSYWTSQDNEQFF	TGTGCCAGCAGCTACTGGACTAGCCAGGACAATGAGCAGTTCTTC
few	-	TRBV24-1	TRBJ2-3	CATSATGTGDRDTQYF	TGTGCCACCAGTGCCACCGGGACGGGGGATCGGGATACGCAGTATTTT
-	-	TRBV5-1	TRBJ2-1	CASSFSGRGGHEQFF	TGCGCCAGCAGCTTTAGTGGCAGGGGAGGACATGAGCAGTTCTTC
few	-	TRBV2	TRBJ1-1	CASSDGEGEYAEAFF	TGTGCCAGCAGTGATGGGGAGGGGGAATACGCTGAAGCTTTCTTT
many	-	TRBV18	TRBJ1-2	CASSYNLGYTF	TGTGCCAGCTCATATAATCTTGGCTACACCTTC
few	-	TRBV9	TRBJ1-3	CASSVSGIPTSGNTIYF	TGTGCCAGCAGCGTATCCGGGATCCCGACCTCCGGAAACACCATATATTTT
many	-	TRBV6-6	TRBJ1-2	CASSYRGFDGYTF	TGTGCCAGCAGTTACAGGGGTTTCGATGGCTACACCTTC